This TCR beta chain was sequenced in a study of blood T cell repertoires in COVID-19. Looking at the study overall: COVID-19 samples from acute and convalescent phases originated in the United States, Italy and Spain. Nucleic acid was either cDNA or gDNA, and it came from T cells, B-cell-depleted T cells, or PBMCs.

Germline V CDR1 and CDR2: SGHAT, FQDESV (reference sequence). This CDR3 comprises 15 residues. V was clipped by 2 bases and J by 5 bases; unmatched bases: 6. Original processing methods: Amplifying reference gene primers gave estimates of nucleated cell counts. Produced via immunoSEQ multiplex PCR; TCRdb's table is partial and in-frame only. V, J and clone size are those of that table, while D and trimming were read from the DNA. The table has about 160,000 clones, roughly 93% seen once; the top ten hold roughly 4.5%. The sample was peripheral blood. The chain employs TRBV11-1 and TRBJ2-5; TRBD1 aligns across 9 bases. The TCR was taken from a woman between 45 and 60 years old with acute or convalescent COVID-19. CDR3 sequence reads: CASSLYGQGSETQYF. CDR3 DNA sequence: TGTGCCAGCAGCTTATATGGACAGGGGAGTGAGACCCAGTACTTC.